The following is a TCR beta chain sequence with its context. Its specificity is unknown. This sample stems from a study of vaccination and CD4 T cells after COVID-19. Study as a whole: It was a median about 99 days after diagnosis, with a range of 35 to 161, that post-COVID samples were drawn. General observations from the study: A nonsignificant rise from about 20 to 38 was seen in the median number of SARS-CoV-2-reactive clonotypes.

Germline V gene data show CDR1 as SGHAT and CDR2 as FQNNGV. V dropped 5 bases and J dropped 2; count of bases not matched to a gene: 5. This CDR3 has 15 amino acids. An Oncomine TCR Beta short-read assay was used to sequence the DNA from cultured CD4+ T cells. TCRdb analysed the PCR reads with MiXCR anew, one entry per CDR3 protein. The sample has under 15,000 distinct CDR3 sequences, around 41% seen once. The sample's treatment: roughly ten-day PBMC culture with coronavirus spike peptide pools or control peptides (ViraFEST assay). V gene TRBV11-2 combines with J gene TRBJ2-7; 11 bases line up with TRBD1. The source material was CD4+ T cells from blood, cultured in vitro. The sequence was obtained from a human donor who had recovered from COVID-19. CDR3 loop: CASSRAGQGAYEQYF. The CDR3 coding sequence is TGTGCCAGCAGCCGGGCGGGACAGGGGGCCTACGAGCAGTACTTC.